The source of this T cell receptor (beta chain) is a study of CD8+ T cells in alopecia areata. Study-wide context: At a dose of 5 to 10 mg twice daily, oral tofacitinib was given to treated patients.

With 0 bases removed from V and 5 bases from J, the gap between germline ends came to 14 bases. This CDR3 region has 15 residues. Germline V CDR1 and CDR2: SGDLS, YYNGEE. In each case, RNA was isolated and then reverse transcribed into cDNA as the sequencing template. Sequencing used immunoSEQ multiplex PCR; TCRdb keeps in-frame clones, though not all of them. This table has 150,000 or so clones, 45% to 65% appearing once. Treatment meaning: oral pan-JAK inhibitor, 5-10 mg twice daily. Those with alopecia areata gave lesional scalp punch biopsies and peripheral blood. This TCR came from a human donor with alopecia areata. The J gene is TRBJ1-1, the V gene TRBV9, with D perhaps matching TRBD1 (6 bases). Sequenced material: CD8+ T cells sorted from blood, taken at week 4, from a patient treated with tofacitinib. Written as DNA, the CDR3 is TGTGCCAGCAGCGTAGAATGGGGGCGCGGGACTGAAGCTTTCTTT. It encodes CASSVEWGRGTEAFF. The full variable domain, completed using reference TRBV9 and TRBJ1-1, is DSGVTQTPKHLITATGQRVTLRCSPRSGDLSVYWYQQSLDQGLQFLIQYYNGEERAKGNILERFSAQQFPDLHSELNLSSLELGDSALYFCASSVEWGRGTEAFFGQGTRLTVV.